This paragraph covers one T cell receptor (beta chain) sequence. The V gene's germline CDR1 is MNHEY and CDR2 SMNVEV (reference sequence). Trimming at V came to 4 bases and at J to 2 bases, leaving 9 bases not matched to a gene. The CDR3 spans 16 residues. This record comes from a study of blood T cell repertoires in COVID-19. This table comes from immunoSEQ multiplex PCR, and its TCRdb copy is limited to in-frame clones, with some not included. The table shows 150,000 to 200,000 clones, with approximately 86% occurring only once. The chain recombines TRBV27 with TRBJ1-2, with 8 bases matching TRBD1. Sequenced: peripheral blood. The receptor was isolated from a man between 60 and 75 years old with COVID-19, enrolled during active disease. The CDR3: CASSSTDRAGNYGYTF. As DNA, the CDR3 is TGTGCCAGCAGTTCCACGGACAGGGCCGGGAACTATGGCTACACCTTC.